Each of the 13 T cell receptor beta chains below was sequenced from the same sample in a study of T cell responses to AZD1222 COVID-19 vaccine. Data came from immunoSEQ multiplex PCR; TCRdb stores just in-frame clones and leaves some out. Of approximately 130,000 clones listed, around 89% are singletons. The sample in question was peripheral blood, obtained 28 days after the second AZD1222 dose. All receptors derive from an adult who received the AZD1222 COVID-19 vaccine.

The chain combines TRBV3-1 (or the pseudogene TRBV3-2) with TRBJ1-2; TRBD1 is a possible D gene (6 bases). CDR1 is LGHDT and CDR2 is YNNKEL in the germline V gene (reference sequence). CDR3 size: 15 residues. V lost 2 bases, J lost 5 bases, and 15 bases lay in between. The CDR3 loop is CASSQSVTGPYGYTF. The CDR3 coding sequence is TGTGCCAGCAGCCAATCGGTTACAGGGCCTTATGGCTACACCTTC.

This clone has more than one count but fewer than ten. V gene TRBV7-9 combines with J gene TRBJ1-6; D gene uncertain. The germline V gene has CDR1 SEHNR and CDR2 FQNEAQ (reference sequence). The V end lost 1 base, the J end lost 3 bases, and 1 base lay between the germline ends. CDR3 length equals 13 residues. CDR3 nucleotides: TGTGCCAGCAGCTTAGACTATAATTCACCCCTCCACTTT. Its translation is CASSLDYNSPLHF. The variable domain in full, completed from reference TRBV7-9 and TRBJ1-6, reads DTGVSQNPRHKITKRGQNVTFRCDPISEHNRLYWYRQTLGQGPEFLTYFQNEAQLEKSRLLSDRFSAERPKGSFSTLEIQRTEQGDSAMYLCASSLDYNSPLHFGNGTRLTVT.

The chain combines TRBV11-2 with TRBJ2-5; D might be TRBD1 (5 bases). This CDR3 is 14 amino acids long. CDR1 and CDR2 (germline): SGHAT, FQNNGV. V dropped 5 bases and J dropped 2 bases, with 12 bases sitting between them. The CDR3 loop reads CASSKIGQQETQYF. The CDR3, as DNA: TGTGCCAGCAGCAAAATCGGACAACAAGAGACCCAGTACTTC. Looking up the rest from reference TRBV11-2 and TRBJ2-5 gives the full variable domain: EAGVAQSPRYKIIEKRQSVAFWCNPISGHATLYWYQQILGQGPKLLIQFQNNGVVDDSQLPKDRFSAERLKGVDSTLKIQPAKLEDSAVYLCASSKIGQQETQYFGPGTRLLVL.

CDR3 region: CASSIGLAGGRRTDTQYF. The CDR3 DNA reads TGTGCCAGTAGTATCGGGCTAGCGGGAGGGCGCCGCACAGATACGCAGTATTTT. The chain couples TRBV19 to TRBJ2-3, with 12 nucleotides matching TRBD2. The V gene end was trimmed by 3 bases and the J gene end by 1 base; junction bases not matched to a gene: 8. The CDR3 consists of 18 residues. In germline, CDR1 is LNHDA, CDR2 SQIVND (reference sequence).

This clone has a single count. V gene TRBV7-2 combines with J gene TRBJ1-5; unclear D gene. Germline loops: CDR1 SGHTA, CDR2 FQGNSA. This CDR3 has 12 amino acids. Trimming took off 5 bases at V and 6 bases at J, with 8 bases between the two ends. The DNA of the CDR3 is TGTGCCAGCAGCCCAATCGGTCAGCCCCAGCATTTT. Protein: CASSPIGQPQHF.

In DNA, the CDR3 is TGTGCCAGCTCACCCCAGCAGGGCTACACCTTC. Translated: CASSPQQGYTF. This sequence joins TRBV18 and TRBJ1-2; D uncertain. CDR1 and CDR2 (germline): KGHSH, LQKENI. V was pared by 3 bases and J by 8 bases, with 7 bases between. CDR3 length: 11 residues.

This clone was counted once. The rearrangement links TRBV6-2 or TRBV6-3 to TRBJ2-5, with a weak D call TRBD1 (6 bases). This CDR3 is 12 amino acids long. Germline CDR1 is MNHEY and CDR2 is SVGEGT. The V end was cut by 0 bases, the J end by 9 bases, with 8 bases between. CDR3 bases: TGTGCCAGCAGTTACTCGAACAGGGCCCAGTACTTC. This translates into CASSYSNRAQYF.

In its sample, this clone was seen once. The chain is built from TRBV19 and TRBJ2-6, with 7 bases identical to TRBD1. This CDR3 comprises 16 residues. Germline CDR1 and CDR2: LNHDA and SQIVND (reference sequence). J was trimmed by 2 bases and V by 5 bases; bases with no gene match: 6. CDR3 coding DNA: TGTGCCAGTAGTCCAACAGGGGCCCCTGGGGCCAACGTCCTGACTTTC. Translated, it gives CASSPTGAPGANVLTF.

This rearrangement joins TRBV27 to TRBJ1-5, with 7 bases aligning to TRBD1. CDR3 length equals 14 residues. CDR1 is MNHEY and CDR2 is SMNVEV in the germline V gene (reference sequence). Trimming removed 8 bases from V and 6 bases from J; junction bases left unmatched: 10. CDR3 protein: CASGRQGRGQPQHF. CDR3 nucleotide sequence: TGTGCCAGCGGACGACAGGGTAGGGGTCAGCCCCAGCATTTT.

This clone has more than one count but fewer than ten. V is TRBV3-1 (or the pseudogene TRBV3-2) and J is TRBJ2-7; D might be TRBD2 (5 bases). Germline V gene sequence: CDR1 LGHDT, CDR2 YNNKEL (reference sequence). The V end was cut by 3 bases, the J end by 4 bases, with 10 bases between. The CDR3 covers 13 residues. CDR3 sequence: CASSQETGYEQYF. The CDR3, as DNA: TGTGCCAGCAGCCAGGAGACGGGGTACGAGCAGTACTTC.

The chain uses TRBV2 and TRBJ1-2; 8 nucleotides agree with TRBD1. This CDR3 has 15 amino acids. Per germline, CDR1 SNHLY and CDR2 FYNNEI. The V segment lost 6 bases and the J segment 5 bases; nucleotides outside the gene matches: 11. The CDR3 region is CASSPGQGWYYGYTF. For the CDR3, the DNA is TGTGCCAGCAGCCCTGGACAGGGATGGTATTATGGCTACACCTTC. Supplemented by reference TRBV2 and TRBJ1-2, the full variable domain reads EPEVTQTPSHQVTQMGQEVILRCVPISNHLYFYWYRQILGQKVEFLVSFYNNEISEKSEIFDDQFSVERPDGSNFTLKIRSTKLEDSAMYFCASSPGQGWYYGYTFGSGTRLTVV.

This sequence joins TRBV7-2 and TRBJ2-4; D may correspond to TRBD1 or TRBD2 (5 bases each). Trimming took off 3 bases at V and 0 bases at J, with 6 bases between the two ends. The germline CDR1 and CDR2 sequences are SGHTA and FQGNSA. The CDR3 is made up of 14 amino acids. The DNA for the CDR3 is TGTGCCAGCAGCTTGGGGGAAGCCAAAAACATTCAGTACTTC. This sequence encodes CASSLGEAKNIQYF.

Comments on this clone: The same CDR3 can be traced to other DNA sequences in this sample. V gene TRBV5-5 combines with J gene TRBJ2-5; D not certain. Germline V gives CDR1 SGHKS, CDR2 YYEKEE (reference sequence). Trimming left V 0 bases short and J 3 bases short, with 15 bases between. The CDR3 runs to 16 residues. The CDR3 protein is CASSLAFGVNKETQYF. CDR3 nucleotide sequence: TGTGCCAGCAGCTTGGCTTTTGGGGTGAACAAAGAGACCCAGTACTTC.